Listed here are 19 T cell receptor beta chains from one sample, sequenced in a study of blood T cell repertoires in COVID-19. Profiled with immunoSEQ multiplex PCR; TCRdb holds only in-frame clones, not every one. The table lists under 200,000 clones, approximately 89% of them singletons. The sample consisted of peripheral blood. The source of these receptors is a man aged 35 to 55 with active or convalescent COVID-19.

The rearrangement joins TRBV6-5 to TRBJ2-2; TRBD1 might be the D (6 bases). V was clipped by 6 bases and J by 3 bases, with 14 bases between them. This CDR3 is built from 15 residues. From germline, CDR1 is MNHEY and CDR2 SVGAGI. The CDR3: CASSYTGRDTGELFF. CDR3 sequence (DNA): TGTGCCAGCAGCTATACAGGGCGAGACACCGGGGAGCTGTTTTTT.

DNA for the CDR3: TGTGCCAGCAGCGAGACAGATGGCACTGAAGCTTTCTTT. Its protein is CASSETDGTEAFF. This sequence joins TRBV5-6 and TRBJ1-1, with D maybe TRBD1 (5 bases). V was shortened by 4 bases and J by 4 bases, with 11 bases between the two germline ends. The CDR3 is 13 residues long. Per the germline V gene, CDR1 is SGHDT and CDR2 is YYEEEE.

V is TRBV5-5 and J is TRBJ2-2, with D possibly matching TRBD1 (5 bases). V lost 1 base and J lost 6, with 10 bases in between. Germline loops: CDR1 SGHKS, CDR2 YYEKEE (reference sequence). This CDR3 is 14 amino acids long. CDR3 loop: CASSLSGFAGELFF. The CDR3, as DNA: TGTGCCAGCAGCTTGTCAGGGTTCGCCGGGGAGCTGTTTTTT.

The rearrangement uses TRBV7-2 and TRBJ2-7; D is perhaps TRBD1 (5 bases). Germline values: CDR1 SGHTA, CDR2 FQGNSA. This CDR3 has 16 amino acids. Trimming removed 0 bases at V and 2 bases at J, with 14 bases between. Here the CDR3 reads CASSLASGQPTYEQYF. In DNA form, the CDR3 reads TGTGCCAGCAGCTTAGCGTCAGGGCAGCCCACCTACGAGCAGTACTTC. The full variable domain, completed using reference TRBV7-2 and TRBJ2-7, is GAGVSQSPSNKVTEKGKDVELRCDPISGHTALYWYRQSLGQGLEFLIYFQGNSAPDKSGLPSDRFSAERTGGSVSTLTIQRTQQEDSAVYLCASSLASGQPTYEQYFGPGTRLTVT.

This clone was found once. The CDR3 sequence is CASSITGGGAGELFF. CDR3 in DNA: TGTGCCAGTAGTATCACAGGTGGGGGGGCCGGGGAGCTGTTTTTT. V and J are TRBV19 and TRBJ2-2; 7 bases line up with TRBD2. The V segment lost 3 bases and the J segment 6 bases; nucleotides outside the gene matches: 7. CDR3 length: 15 amino acids. The germline V gene encodes CDR1 LNHDA and CDR2 SQIVND (reference sequence).

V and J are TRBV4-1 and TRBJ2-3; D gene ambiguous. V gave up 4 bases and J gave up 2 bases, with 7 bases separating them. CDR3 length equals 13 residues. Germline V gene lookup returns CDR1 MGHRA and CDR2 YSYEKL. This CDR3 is CASSLSFTDTQYF. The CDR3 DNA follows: TGCGCCAGCAGCCTTTCTTTCACAGATACGCAGTATTTT.

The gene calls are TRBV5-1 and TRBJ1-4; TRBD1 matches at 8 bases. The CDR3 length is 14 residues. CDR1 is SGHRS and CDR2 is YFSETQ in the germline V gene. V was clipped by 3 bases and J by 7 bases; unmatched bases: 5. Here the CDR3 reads CASSSDRVGEKLFF. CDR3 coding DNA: TGCGCCAGCAGCTCGGACAGGGTTGGTGAAAAACTGTTTTTT.

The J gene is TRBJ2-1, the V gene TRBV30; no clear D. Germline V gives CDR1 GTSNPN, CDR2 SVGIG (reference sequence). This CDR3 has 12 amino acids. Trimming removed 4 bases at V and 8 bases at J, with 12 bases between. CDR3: CAWTPVGDEQFF. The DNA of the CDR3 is TGTGCCTGGACCCCGGTGGGCGATGAGCAGTTCTTC.

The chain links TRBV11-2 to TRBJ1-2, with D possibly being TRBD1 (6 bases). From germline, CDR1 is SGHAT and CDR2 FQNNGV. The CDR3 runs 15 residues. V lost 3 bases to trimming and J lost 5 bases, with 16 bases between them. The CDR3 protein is CASSFRGGGTYGYTF. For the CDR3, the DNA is TGTGCCAGCAGCTTCCGAGGTGGGGGCACTTATGGCTACACCTTC.

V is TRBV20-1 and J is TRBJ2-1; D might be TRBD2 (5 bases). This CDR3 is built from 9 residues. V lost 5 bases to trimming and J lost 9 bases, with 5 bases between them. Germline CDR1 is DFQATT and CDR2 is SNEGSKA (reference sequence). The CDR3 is CSAGSEQFF. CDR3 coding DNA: TGCAGTGCTGGGAGTGAGCAGTTCTTC.

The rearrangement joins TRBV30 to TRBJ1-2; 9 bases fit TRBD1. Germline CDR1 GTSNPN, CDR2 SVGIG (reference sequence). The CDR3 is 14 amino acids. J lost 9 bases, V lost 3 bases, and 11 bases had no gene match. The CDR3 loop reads CAWRASGTGRSYTF. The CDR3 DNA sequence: TGTGCCTGGAGGGCATCCGGGACAGGGAGGAGCTACACCTTC.

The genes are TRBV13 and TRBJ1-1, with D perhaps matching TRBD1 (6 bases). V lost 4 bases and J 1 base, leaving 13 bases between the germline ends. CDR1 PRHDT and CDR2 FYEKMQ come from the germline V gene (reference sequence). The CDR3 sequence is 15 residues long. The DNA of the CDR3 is TGTGCCAGCAGCTCGAGGGACAACCCGAACACTGAAGCTTTCTTT. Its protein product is CASSSRDNPNTEAFF. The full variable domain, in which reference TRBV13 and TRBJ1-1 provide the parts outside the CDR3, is AAGVIQSPRHLIKEKRETATLKCYPIPRHDTVYWYQQGPGQDPQFLISFYEKMQSDKGSIPDRFSAQQFSDYHSELNMSSLELGDSALYFCASSSRDNPNTEAFFGQGTRLTVV.

The CDR3 sequence: CASSSQGTRGYTF. DNA of the CDR3: TGTGCCAGCAGTTCACAGGGTACTCGCGGCTACACCTTC. The rearrangement links TRBV28 to TRBJ1-2; the D gene is possibly TRBD1 (6 bases). Per the germline V gene, CDR1 is MDHEN and CDR2 is SYDVKM. The CDR3 is 13 amino acids. Trimming removed 4 bases from V and 8 bases from J, with 14 bases in between.

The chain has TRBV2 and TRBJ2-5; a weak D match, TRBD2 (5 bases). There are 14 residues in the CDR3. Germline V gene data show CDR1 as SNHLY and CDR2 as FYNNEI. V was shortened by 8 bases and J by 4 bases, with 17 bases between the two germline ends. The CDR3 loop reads CASFSARARETQYF. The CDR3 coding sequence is TGTGCCAGCTTTTCAGCGCGGGCACGAGAGACCCAGTACTTC.

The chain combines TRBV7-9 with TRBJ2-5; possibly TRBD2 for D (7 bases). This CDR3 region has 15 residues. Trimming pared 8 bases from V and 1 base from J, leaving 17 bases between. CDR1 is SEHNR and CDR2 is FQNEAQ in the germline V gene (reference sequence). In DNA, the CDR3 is TGTGCCAGCCGGGAGAACGGGGGGCTCCAAGAGACCCAGTACTTC. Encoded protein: CASRENGGLQETQYF.

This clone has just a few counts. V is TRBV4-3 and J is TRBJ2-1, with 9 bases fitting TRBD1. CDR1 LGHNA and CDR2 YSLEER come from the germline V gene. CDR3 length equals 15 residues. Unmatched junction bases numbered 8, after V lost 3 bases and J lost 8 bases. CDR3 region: CASSHQDRGADEQFF. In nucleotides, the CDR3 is TGCGCCAGCAGCCATCAGGACAGGGGTGCCGATGAGCAGTTCTTC.

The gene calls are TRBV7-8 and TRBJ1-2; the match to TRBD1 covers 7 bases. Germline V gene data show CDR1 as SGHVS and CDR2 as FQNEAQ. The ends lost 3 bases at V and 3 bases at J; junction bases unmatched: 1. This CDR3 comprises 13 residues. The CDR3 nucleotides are TGTGCCAGCAGCTTCAGGGGGGACTATGGCTACACCTTC. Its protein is CASSFRGDYGYTF.

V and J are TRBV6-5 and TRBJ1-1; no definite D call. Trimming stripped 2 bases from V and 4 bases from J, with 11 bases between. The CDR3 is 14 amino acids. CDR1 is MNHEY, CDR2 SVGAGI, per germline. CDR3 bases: TGTGCCAGCAGTTACGCGGAGACGAGCACTGAAGCTTTCTTT. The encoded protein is CASSYAETSTEAFF.

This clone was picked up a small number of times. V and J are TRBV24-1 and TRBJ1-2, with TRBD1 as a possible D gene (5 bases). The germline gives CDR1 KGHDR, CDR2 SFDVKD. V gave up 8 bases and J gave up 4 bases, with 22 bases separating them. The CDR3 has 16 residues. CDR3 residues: CATTPREGTHIYGYTF. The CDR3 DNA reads TGTGCCACCACTCCCAGGGAAGGGACTCATATCTATGGCTACACCTTC.